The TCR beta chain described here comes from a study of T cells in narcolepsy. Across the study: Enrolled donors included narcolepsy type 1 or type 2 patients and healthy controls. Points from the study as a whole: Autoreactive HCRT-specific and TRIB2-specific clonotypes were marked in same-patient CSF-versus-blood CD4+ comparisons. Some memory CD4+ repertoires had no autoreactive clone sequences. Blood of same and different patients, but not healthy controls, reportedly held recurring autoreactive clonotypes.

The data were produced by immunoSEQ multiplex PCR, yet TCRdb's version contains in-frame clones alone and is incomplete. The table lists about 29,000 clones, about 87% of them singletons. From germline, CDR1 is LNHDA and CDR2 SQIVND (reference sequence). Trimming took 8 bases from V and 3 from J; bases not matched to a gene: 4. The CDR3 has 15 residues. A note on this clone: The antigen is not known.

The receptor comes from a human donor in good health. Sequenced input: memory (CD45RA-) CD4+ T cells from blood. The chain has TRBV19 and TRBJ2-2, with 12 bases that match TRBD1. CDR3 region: CASGTGGMDTGELFF. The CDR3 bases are TGTGCCAGTGGGACAGGGGGCATGGACACCGGGGAGCTGTTTTTT. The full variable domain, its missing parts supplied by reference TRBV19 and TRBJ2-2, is DGGITQSPKYLFRKEGQNVTLSCEQNLNHDAMYWYRQDPGQGLRLIYYSQIVNDFQKGDIAEGYSVSREKKESFPLTVTSAQKNPTAFYLCASGTGGMDTGELFFGEGSRLTVL.